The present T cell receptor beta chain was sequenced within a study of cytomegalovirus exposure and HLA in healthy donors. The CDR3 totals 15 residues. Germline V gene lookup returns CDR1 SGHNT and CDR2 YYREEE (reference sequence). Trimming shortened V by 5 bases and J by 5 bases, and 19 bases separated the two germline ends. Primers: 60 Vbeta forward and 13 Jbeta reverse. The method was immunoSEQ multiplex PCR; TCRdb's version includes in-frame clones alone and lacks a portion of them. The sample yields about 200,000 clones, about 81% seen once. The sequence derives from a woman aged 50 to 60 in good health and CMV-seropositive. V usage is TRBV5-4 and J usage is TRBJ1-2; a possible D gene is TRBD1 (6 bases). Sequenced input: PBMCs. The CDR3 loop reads CASSTKGTHSYGYTF. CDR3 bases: TGTGCCAGCAGTACTAAGGGGACACATTCATATGGCTACACCTTC. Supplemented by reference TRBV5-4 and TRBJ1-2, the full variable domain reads ETGVTQSPTHLIKTRGQQVTLRCSSQSGHNTVSWYQQALGQGPQFIFQYYREEENGRGNFPPRFSGLQFPNYSSELNVNALELDDSALYLCASSTKGTHSYGYTFGSGTRLTVV.